What follows are 31 T cell receptor beta chains derived from one specimen sequenced in a study of blood T cell repertoires in COVID-19. Using immunoSEQ multiplex PCR, the repertoire was profiled, and TCRdb retains in-frame clones only, with some absent. In the table there are roughly 32,000 clones, 90% to 95% of which are singletons. The specimen sequenced was peripheral blood. The source of these receptors is a male donor with active COVID-19.

V usage is TRBV19 and J usage is TRBJ2-2, with D perhaps matching TRBD2 (6 bases). The CDR3 is made up of 14 amino acids. V lost 3 bases to trimming and J lost 7 bases, with 12 bases between them. Per the germline V gene, CDR1 is LNHDA and CDR2 is SQIVND (reference sequence). The CDR3: CASSMMEGGGELFF. CDR3 coding DNA: TGTGCCAGTAGTATGATGGAGGGCGGCGGGGAGCTGTTTTTT.

The genes are TRBV6-5 and TRBJ1-3; D uncertain. Germline lookup yields CDR1 MNHEY and CDR2 SVGAGI. The CDR3 loop spans 15 amino acids. The germline V and J ends were trimmed by 4 bases and 3 bases, with 13 bases remaining between them. In nucleotides, the CDR3 is TGTGCCAGCAGTTCGGGTTCCCCCCTTGGAAACACCATATATTTT. This gives the protein CASSSGSPLGNTIYF.

The rearrangement links TRBV24-1 to TRBJ1-2; tentative D call: TRBD1 (5 bases). Germline V gene lookup returns CDR1 KGHDR and CDR2 SFDVKD. This CDR3 is built from 12 residues. Trimming pared 9 bases from V and 7 bases from J, leaving 14 bases between. The DNA of the CDR3 is TGTGCCACCGAAGACAGTATCGGTGGCTACACCTTC. It translates to CATEDSIGGYTF.

This clone appeared a single time. V is TRBV18 and J is TRBJ2-7, with 7 nucleotides matching TRBD1. Trimming took 1 base from V and 2 from J; bases not matched to a gene: 8. This CDR3 has 16 amino acids. The germline V gene encodes CDR1 KGHSH and CDR2 LQKENI. CDR3 sequence: CASSPQAPTGTYEQYF. The CDR3 region has the DNA TGTGCCAGCTCACCACAGGCCCCGACAGGGACCTACGAGCAGTACTTC.

The chain links TRBV5-1 to TRBJ1-2; no clear D gene. The CDR3 covers 14 residues. CDR1 and CDR2 from the germline V gene are SGHRS and YFSETQ. The germline V and J ends were trimmed by 5 bases and 0 bases, with 11 bases remaining between them. CDR3 in DNA: TGCGCCAGCAGAGTAAGCCTTGCTAACTATGGCTACACCTTC. It specifies CASRVSLANYGYTF.

The chain links TRBV5-4 to TRBJ2-7, with TRBD1 identical over 8 bases. CDR1 and CDR2 (germline): SGHNT, YYREEE (reference sequence). V dropped 2 bases and J dropped 7; count of bases not matched to a gene: 14. CDR3 size: 16 residues. This CDR3 is CASSFKTGGLLEEQYF. In DNA form, the CDR3 reads TGTGCCAGCAGCTTTAAAACAGGGGGGCTACTGGAAGAGCAGTACTTC.

This chain joins TRBV11-1 and TRBJ1-2; D unclear. Trimming removed 5 bases at V and 1 base at J, with 14 bases between. The CDR3 runs 15 residues. Germline V gives CDR1 SGHAT, CDR2 FQDESV (reference sequence). The CDR3 bases are TGTGCCAGCAGCCCTCGCGGGTGGCTTAACTATGGCTACACCTTC. Residues: CASSPRGWLNYGYTF.

V is TRBV11-1 and J is TRBJ1-6; TRBD1 is a possible D gene (6 bases). The V end lost 6 bases, the J end lost 7 bases, and 19 bases lay between the germline ends. The CDR3 extends over 16 amino acids. Germline V CDR1 and CDR2: SGHAT, FQDESV (reference sequence). CDR3 sequence: CASRRTGTLGNSPLHF. CDR3 bases: TGTGCCAGCAGACGAACAGGGACCTTAGGGAATTCACCCCTCCACTTT. The variable domain in full, with the rest retrieved from reference TRBV11-1 and TRBJ1-6, is EAEVAQSPRYKITEKSQAVAFWCDPISGHATLYWYRQILGQGPELLVQFQDESVVDDSQLPKDRFSAERLKGVDSTLKIQPAELGDSAMYLCASRRTGTLGNSPLHFGNGTRLTVT.

This chain connects TRBV4-2 to TRBJ1-4; maybe TRBD1 (6 bases). The CDR3 spans 15 residues. Germline CDR1 is LGHNA and CDR2 is YNFKEQ. Trimming pared 1 base from V and 2 bases from J, leaving 8 bases between. In nucleotides, the CDR3 is TGTGCCAGCAGCCAAGTCCAGGGGACTAATGAAAAACTGTTTTTT. Residues: CASSQVQGTNEKLFF.

This clone appeared a few times. This chain links TRBV24-1 with TRBJ2-1, with 7 bases fitting TRBD2. This CDR3 is built from 16 residues. Per germline, CDR1 KGHDR and CDR2 SFDVKD. V dropped 3 bases and J dropped 9; count of bases not matched to a gene: 13. The CDR3 sequence is CATSDPAVGPGGEQFF. For the CDR3, the DNA is TGTGCCACCAGTGATCCCGCCGTGGGACCGGGGGGTGAGCAGTTCTTC.

This clone appeared a few times. The chain's CDR3 is CASSPGHHGTDTQYF. In DNA form, the CDR3 reads TGCGCCAGCAGCCCCGGACACCACGGCACAGATACGCAGTATTTT. The genes are TRBV4-1 and TRBJ2-3, with TRBD1 as a possible D gene (5 bases). From germline, CDR1 is MGHRA and CDR2 YSYEKL. This CDR3 spans 15 amino acids. Trimming pared 4 bases from V and 1 base from J, leaving 12 bases between.

The chain couples TRBV3-1 (or the pseudogene TRBV3-2) to TRBJ2-7; 9 nucleotides line up with TRBD1. V shed 8 bases and J 5 bases; nucleotides not matched to a gene: 13. The CDR3 is 15 residues long. Germline-derived CDR1 and CDR2 are LGHDT and YNNKEL (reference sequence). The CDR3 here is CASRTAGTGFNEQYF. CDR3 sequence (DNA): TGTGCCAGCCGGACGGCCGGGACAGGGTTCAACGAGCAGTACTTC.

The V and J genes are TRBV27 and TRBJ1-1; no clear D gene. Trimming shortened V by 3 bases and J by 4 bases, and 12 bases separated the two germline ends. CDR1 and CDR2 from the germline V gene are MNHEY and SMNVEV (reference sequence). The CDR3 is 14 residues long. The chain's CDR3 is CASSFFGRGTEAFF. CDR3 bases: TGTGCCAGCAGTTTTTTCGGGCGGGGCACTGAAGCTTTCTTT.

This sequence joins TRBV27 and TRBJ2-1, with 7 positions matching TRBD2. Germline V gene sequence: CDR1 MNHEY, CDR2 SMNVEV (reference sequence). Trimming at V came to 4 bases and at J to 10 bases, leaving 16 bases not matched to a gene. The CDR3 loop spans 16 amino acids. For the CDR3, the DNA is TGTGCCAGCAGTTCGATGTTGGCTAGCGGCCCCGTCGAGCAGTTCTTC. Residues: CASSSMLASGPVEQFF.

The V gene is TRBV6-1, the J gene TRBJ2-7; TRBD1 matches 9 bases. Germline V gene data show CDR1 as MNHNS and CDR2 as SASEGT. The trim removed 3 bases at V and 4 bases at J, leaving 7 bases unmatched. CDR3 length: 15 residues. CDR3 in amino acids: CASSDDRGSFYEQYF. The CDR3, as DNA: TGTGCCAGCAGTGATGACAGGGGGTCCTTTTACGAGCAGTACTTC.

J is TRBJ1-1 and V is TRBV27, with 9 bases aligning to TRBD1. Trimming cost V 2 bases and J 1 base; bases outside gene matches: 8. The CDR3 spans 17 residues. CDR1 and CDR2 (germline): MNHEY, SMNVEV (reference sequence). CDR3 residues: CASSLARDRGSNTEAFF. DNA of the CDR3: TGTGCCAGCAGTTTAGCGCGCGACAGGGGGTCGAACACTGAAGCTTTCTTT.

The sample holds a few counts of this clone. The rearrangement uses TRBV6-4 and TRBJ1-6; weak D call: TRBD1 (6 bases). The germline CDR1 and CDR2 sequences are MRHNA and SNTAGT. V was cut by 6 bases and J by 6 bases, with 12 bases left in between. This CDR3 has 14 amino acids. The CDR3 reads CASSGDRINSPLHF. CDR3 nucleotides: TGTGCCAGCAGCGGAGACAGGATTAATTCACCCCTCCACTTT.

CDR3 in DNA: TGCAGCGTAGCAAACCGGGACAGGGTTAGCAGCGGCTACACCTTC. This encodes CSVANRDRVSSGYTF. The chain combines TRBV29-1 with TRBJ1-2; 9 positions agree with TRBD1. There are 15 residues in the CDR3. Germline-derived CDR1 and CDR2 are SQVTM and ANQGSEA. The junction had 16 bases not matched to a gene; V was cut back by 6 bases and J by 8 bases.

CDR3 sequence reads: CASSIGGREQYF. CDR3 bases: TGTGCCAGTAGTATCGGCGGAAGAGAGCAGTACTTC. The gene calls are TRBV19 and TRBJ2-7; no definite D call. CDR1 is LNHDA and CDR2 is SQIVND in the germline V gene (reference sequence). V was clipped by 3 bases and J by 7 bases, with 10 bases between them. This CDR3 has 12 amino acids.

This sequence joins TRBV9 and TRBJ2-5; D is ambiguous. CDR1 SGDLS and CDR2 YYNGEE come from the germline V gene. The length of the CDR3 is 11 residues. Trimming shortened V by 4 bases and J by 3 bases, and 4 bases separated the two germline ends. The CDR3 region is CASSREETQYF. CDR3 bases: TGTGCCAGCAGCCGGGAAGAGACCCAGTACTTC.

V gene TRBV5-4 combines with J gene TRBJ2-7; 7 nucleotides agree with TRBD1. In germline, CDR1 is SGHNT, CDR2 YYREEE (reference sequence). The CDR3 totals 14 residues. V was pared by 3 bases and J by 2 bases, with 5 bases of the junction left unmatched. The CDR3 DNA reads TGTGCCAGCAGCTCGGGACAGAGACCCTACGAGCAGTACTTC. Encoded protein: CASSSGQRPYEQYF. The variable domain in full, completed from reference TRBV5-4 and TRBJ2-7, reads ETGVTQSPTHLIKTRGQQVTLRCSSQSGHNTVSWYQQALGQGPQFIFQYYREEENGRGNFPPRFSGLQFPNYSSELNVNALELDDSALYLCASSSGQRPYEQYFGPGTRLTVT.

This clone was seen only once. The chain joins TRBV7-2 to TRBJ1-4; D uncertain. The V and J ends lost 1 base and 7 bases respectively, with 13 bases between them. This CDR3 is 15 amino acids long. Germline V gives CDR1 SGHTA, CDR2 FQGNSA. CDR3 region: CASSLGLAGSEKLFF. The CDR3, as DNA: TGTGCCAGCAGCTTAGGTTTGGCGGGTTCTGAAAAACTGTTTTTT.

CDR3 in amino acids: CASSRTGSEQYF. CDR3 sequence (DNA): TGTGCCAGCAGCCGGACAGGGAGCGAGCAGTACTTC. The chain couples TRBV7-9 to TRBJ2-7, with TRBD1 matching over 8 bases. Unmatched junction bases numbered 3, after V lost 5 bases and J lost 6 bases. Per germline, CDR1 SEHNR and CDR2 FQNEAQ (reference sequence). The CDR3 spans 12 residues.

The J gene is TRBJ1-2, the V gene TRBV19, with 7 bases aligning to TRBD1. Trimming cost V 9 bases and J 3 bases; bases outside gene matches: 7. The CDR3 consists of 13 residues. Per the germline V gene, CDR1 is LNHDA and CDR2 is SQIVND (reference sequence). CDR3 nucleotide sequence: TGTGCCAGCGCTACAGGGGTTCACTATGGCTACACCTTC. Translation gives CASATGVHYGYTF.

The chain is built from TRBV2 and TRBJ2-5, with a tentative D call TRBD2 (5 bases). V was pared by 0 bases and J by 7 bases, with 15 bases between. This CDR3 contains 15 residues. Germline CDR1 is SNHLY and CDR2 is FYNNEI. CDR3 sequence (DNA): TGTGCCAGCAGTGAAGCGGCTAGCAGGTTTGGGACCCAGTACTTC. Encoded protein: CASSEAASRFGTQYF. Full variable domain (outside the CDR3, taken from reference TRBV2 and TRBJ2-5): EPEVTQTPSHQVTQMGQEVILRCVPISNHLYFYWYRQILGQKVEFLVSFYNNEISEKSEIFDDQFSVERPDGSNFTLKIRSTKLEDSAMYFCASSEAASRFGTQYFGPGTRLLVL.

The chain is built from TRBV5-5 and TRBJ2-2; 13 bases map to TRBD2. The CDR3 extends over 17 amino acids. Germline CDR1 reads SGHKS; CDR2 reads YYEKEE (reference sequence). V lost 5 bases and J lost 4; bases outside the gene matches: 8. The CDR3 bases are TGTGCCAGCAGATCGGGACTAGCGGGGTCCGTCACCGGGGAGCTGTTTTTT. The encoded protein is CASRSGLAGSVTGELFF. Full variable domain (rest looked up from reference TRBV5-5 and TRBJ2-2): DAGVTQSPTHLIKTRGQQVTLRCSPISGHKSVSWYQQVLGQGPQFIFQYYEKEERGRGNFPDRFSARQFPNYSSELNVNALLLGDSALYLCASRSGLAGSVTGELFFGEGSRLTVL.

About this clone: The same CDR3 can be traced to other DNA sequences in this sample. The chain couples TRBV5-1 to TRBJ1-1; D is unclear. V was shortened by 4 bases and J by 4 bases, with 14 bases between the two germline ends. There are 14 residues in the CDR3. Germline V CDR1 and CDR2: SGHRS, YFSETQ. Written as DNA, the CDR3 is TGCGCCAGCAGCCTGGCGGGTGTCCGCACTGAAGCTTTCTTT. Amino acids: CASSLAGVRTEAFF. Variable domain in full (rest from reference TRBV5-1 and TRBJ1-1): KAGVTQTPRYLIKTRGQQVTLSCSPISGHRSVSWYQQTPGQGLQFLFEYFSETQRNKGNFPGRFSGRQFSNSRSEMNVSTLELGDSALYLCASSLAGVRTEAFFGQGTRLTVV.

This chain links TRBV7-9 with TRBJ1-2; TRBD1 matches 9 bases. This CDR3 is 15 amino acids long. In germline, CDR1 is SEHNR, CDR2 FQNEAQ (reference sequence). Trimming removed 6 bases from V and 4 bases from J; junction bases left unmatched: 9. CDR3 sequence: CASSYTGQGGYGYTF. In DNA, the CDR3 is TGTGCCAGCAGTTACACGGGACAGGGCGGCTATGGCTACACCTTC.

The rearrangement joins TRBV7-9 to TRBJ1-3; weak D call: TRBD1 (6 bases). The CDR3 is 15 residues long. Germline CDR1 is SEHNR and CDR2 is FQNEAQ (reference sequence). V gave up 6 bases and J gave up 3 bases, with 15 bases separating them. Here the CDR3 reads CASRRRGEIGNTIYF. The CDR3 coding sequence is TGTGCCAGCAGGCGCAGGGGCGAAATTGGAAACACCATATATTTT. Together with reference TRBV7-9 and TRBJ1-3, the CDR3 gives the full variable domain: DTGVSQNPRHKITKRGQNVTFRCDPISEHNRLYWYRQTLGQGPEFLTYFQNEAQLEKSRLLSDRFSAERPKGSFSTLEIQRTEQGDSAMYLCASRRRGEIGNTIYFGEGSWLTVV.

The chain carries TRBV5-1 and TRBJ1-2, with TRBD1 as a possible D gene (5 bases). Germline CDR1 is SGHRS and CDR2 is YFSETQ. Trimming shortened V by 5 bases and J by 6 bases, and 17 bases separated the two germline ends. CDR3 size: 14 residues. CDR3 in amino acids: CASRKEWGVDGYTF. DNA for the CDR3: TGCGCCAGCAGGAAGGAATGGGGGGTGGATGGCTACACCTTC.

This clone occurred once. V is TRBV27 and J is TRBJ2-1; 7 nucleotides agree with TRBD2. Trimming cost V 3 bases and J 2 bases; bases outside gene matches: 7. From germline, CDR1 is MNHEY and CDR2 SMNVEV (reference sequence). There are 16 residues in the CDR3. CDR3 coding DNA: TGTGCCAGCAGTTTCAATCCACGGGGGGCCTACAATGAGCAGTTCTTC. Protein: CASSFNPRGAYNEQFF.